A selection of T cell receptor beta chains follows, all from one sample in a study of blood T cell repertoires in COVID-19. Profiling relied on immunoSEQ multiplex PCR, and the TCRdb table lists in-frame clones only, not all of them. The sample records about 310,000 clones, 89% being singletons. The sample was PBMCs or T cells enriched from blood (not recorded which). Receptors originate from a middle-aged woman who had recovered from COVID-19. Each CDR3 is given with its conserved first and last residue. The order of the fields is clone size, V gene, D gene, J gene, CDR3 DNA, CDR3 protein. The D gene is left open where the match is weak. A row's size may be missing; if present it is once, few, many or a size class.

abundance: -
v_gene: TRBV29-1
d_gene: TRBD1
j_gene: TRBJ2-7
CDR3nt: TGCAGCGTGGACGACGATAGGACAGGGGGGTACGAGCAGTACTTC
CDR3aa: CSVDDDRTGGYEQYF

abundance: -
v_gene: TRBV6-2/TRBV6-3
d_gene: TRBD1
j_gene: TRBJ1-5
CDR3nt: TGTGCCAGCAGTGAGGGACAGGGGCCGAATCAGCCCCAGCATTTT
CDR3aa: CASSEGQGPNQPQHF

abundance: once
v_gene: TRBV5-4
d_gene: -
j_gene: TRBJ1-2
CDR3nt: TGTGCCAGCAGCTTGGCCAGGGGATTGGACTATGGCTACACCTTC
CDR3aa: CASSLARGLDYGYTF

abundance: -
v_gene: TRBV9
d_gene: -
j_gene: TRBJ2-2
CDR3nt: TGTGCCAGCAGCGTAGGACAGACCGGGGAGCTGTTTTTT
CDR3aa: CASSVGQTGELFF

abundance: -
v_gene: TRBV29-1
d_gene: -
j_gene: TRBJ1-2
CDR3nt: TGCAGCGCCGCAGCGGGGGCGGGGTATGGCTACACCTTC
CDR3aa: CSAAAGAGYGYTF

abundance: -
v_gene: TRBV4-1
d_gene: TRBD1
j_gene: TRBJ2-7
CDR3nt: TGCGCCAGCAGCCGAAACAGGGGTAATTACGAGCAGTACTTC
CDR3aa: CASSRNRGNYEQYF

abundance: -
v_gene: TRBV11-3
d_gene: TRBD2
j_gene: TRBJ2-1
CDR3nt: TGTGCCAGCAGCTTAGGGGAGGGGCGGGCTGCCCCCCAGTTCTTC
CDR3aa: CASSLGEGRAAPQFF

abundance: -
v_gene: TRBV5-6
d_gene: TRBD2
j_gene: TRBJ2-7
CDR3nt: TGTGCCAGCAGCTTCCCCGGGACTAGCGGTTACTACGAGCAGTACTTC
CDR3aa: CASSFPGTSGYYEQYF

abundance: -
v_gene: TRBV28
d_gene: -
j_gene: TRBJ1-1
CDR3nt: TGTGCCAGCATCGCCCCGGGGGGGCATACTGAAGCTTTCTTT
CDR3aa: CASIAPGGHTEAFF

abundance: -
v_gene: TRBV7-2
d_gene: -
j_gene: TRBJ2-6
CDR3nt: TGTGCCAGCAGCTTTTCAACAGGCCTGTCCTGGGGGGCCAACGTCCTGACTTTC
CDR3aa: CASSFSTGLSWGANVLTF

abundance: -
v_gene: TRBV6-2/TRBV6-3
d_gene: -
j_gene: TRBJ1-1
CDR3nt: TGTGCCAGCAGTTACTCGAGGGCTTTGGGGGAAGCTTTCTTT
CDR3aa: CASSYSRALGEAFF

abundance: -
v_gene: TRBV3-1/TRBV3-2
d_gene: TRBD2
j_gene: TRBJ2-3
CDR3nt: TGTGCCAGCAGCCTAGCGGGGACAGATACGCAGTATTTT
CDR3aa: CASSLAGTDTQYF

abundance: once
v_gene: TRBV28
d_gene: TRBD1
j_gene: TRBJ2-7
CDR3nt: TGTGCCAGCAACCCGGACAGGATTAGCTCCTACGAGCAGTACTTC
CDR3aa: CASNPDRISSYEQYF

abundance: -
v_gene: TRBV5-4
d_gene: -
j_gene: TRBJ2-7
CDR3nt: TGTGCCAGCAGCTTAGCTGGGGAGTACGAGCAGTACTTC
CDR3aa: CASSLAGEYEQYF

abundance: -
v_gene: TRBV5-4
d_gene: -
j_gene: TRBJ2-5
CDR3nt: TGTGCCAGCAGCCCGGGACTGCAAGAGACCCAGTACTTC
CDR3aa: CASSPGLQETQYF

abundance: -
v_gene: TRBV19
d_gene: TRBD1
j_gene: TRBJ1-2
CDR3nt: TGTGCCAGTAGTATCCGCGGGACAGAACTTTCTATGAACTATGGCTACACCTTC
CDR3aa: CASSIRGTELSMNYGYTF

abundance: -
v_gene: TRBV4-3
d_gene: -
j_gene: TRBJ2-7
CDR3nt: TGCGCCAGCAGCCAAGATATGTCAGGTGCCTACGAGCAGTACTTC
CDR3aa: CASSQDMSGAYEQYF

abundance: -
v_gene: TRBV6-1
d_gene: TRBD2
j_gene: TRBJ2-3
CDR3nt: TGTGCCAGCAGTGAAGCGCGACTGGGACTAGCGCGAAGCACAGATACGCAGTATTTT
CDR3aa: CASSEARLGLARSTDTQYF

abundance: -
v_gene: TRBV11-2
d_gene: TRBD2
j_gene: TRBJ2-7
CDR3nt: TGTGCCAGCAGCACGACTAGCGGGGCCTTAGACGAGCAGTACTTC
CDR3aa: CASSTTSGALDEQYF

abundance: once
v_gene: TRBV28
d_gene: TRBD2
j_gene: TRBJ2-3
CDR3nt: TGTGCCAGCAGTTTAGGTCTAGCGGGCAGTACGCAGTATTTT
CDR3aa: CASSLGLAGSTQYF

abundance: few
v_gene: TRBV7-3
d_gene: TRBD1
j_gene: TRBJ2-5
CDR3nt: TGTGCCAGCAGCCCCGGGACAGGGGAGACCCAGTACTTC
CDR3aa: CASSPGTGETQYF

abundance: once
v_gene: TRBV18
d_gene: -
j_gene: TRBJ2-1
CDR3nt: TGTGCCAGCTCACCACAGTTACACTCCTACAATGAGCAGTTCTTC
CDR3aa: CASSPQLHSYNEQFF

abundance: -
v_gene: TRBV28
d_gene: -
j_gene: TRBJ2-7
CDR3nt: TGTGCCAGCTGGGGCAACAGGGCAGCCTACGAGCAGTACTTC
CDR3aa: CASWGNRAAYEQYF

abundance: -
v_gene: TRBV7-3
d_gene: -
j_gene: TRBJ1-2
CDR3nt: TGTGCCAGCAGCATCGACAGGACCTATGGCTACACCTTC
CDR3aa: CASSIDRTYGYTF

abundance: -
v_gene: TRBV24-1
d_gene: -
j_gene: TRBJ2-5
CDR3nt: TGTGCCACCAGTGATTCGGCCAGAACCCAGGGGACCCAGTACTTC
CDR3aa: CATSDSARTQGTQYF

abundance: -
v_gene: TRBV15
d_gene: TRBD1
j_gene: TRBJ1-4
CDR3nt: TGTGCCACCAGCAGAGATAGGGGGCGGAATGAAAAACTGTTTTTT
CDR3aa: CATSRDRGRNEKLFF

abundance: -
v_gene: TRBV9
d_gene: -
j_gene: TRBJ2-1
CDR3nt: TGTGCCAGCAGCGTAGCTGGCCTCAATGAGCAGTTCTTC
CDR3aa: CASSVAGLNEQFF

abundance: -
v_gene: TRBV2
d_gene: TRBD1
j_gene: TRBJ2-7
CDR3nt: TGTGCCAGCAGCCAGACAGGGCCCTACGAGCAGTACTTC
CDR3aa: CASSQTGPYEQYF

abundance: -
v_gene: TRBV14
d_gene: TRBD2
j_gene: TRBJ2-7
CDR3nt: TGTGCCAGCAGCCCTGGGACTAGCGGGGGAGCCTACGAGCAGTACTTC
CDR3aa: CASSPGTSGGAYEQYF